These 12 T cell receptor beta chains share one sample of origin, sequenced in a study of OX40 agonist ivuxolimab in advanced cancers. Profiled with immunoSEQ multiplex PCR; TCRdb holds only in-frame clones, not every one. The sample includes some 47,000 clones, 75% to 85% of them seen just once. Sequenced here: CD4+ or CD8+ T cells sorted from blood, sampled in a trial of the OX40 agonist ivuxolimab. These receptors all stem from an adult with an advanced solid tumor such as melanoma, head and neck, liver or kidney cancer.

The J gene is TRBJ1-1, the V gene TRBV5-1; 9 nucleotides line up with TRBD1. Germline V gene lookup returns CDR1 SGHRS and CDR2 YFSETQ. V gave up 2 bases and J gave up 2 bases; unmatched junction bases: 7. The CDR3 sequence is 16 residues long. The CDR3 spells CASSLQGASSNTEAFF. The CDR3 DNA reads TGCGCCAGCAGCTTACAGGGGGCCTCATCCAACACTGAAGCTTTCTTT.

The V call is TRBV7-2, the J call TRBJ2-3, with 8 bases fitting TRBD2. From germline, CDR1 is SGHTA and CDR2 FQGNSA. CDR3 length: 15 amino acids. After removal of 1 base from V and 4 bases from J, the junction contained 4 bases not matched to a gene. The CDR3 region is CASSLVAGGADTQYF. The CDR3 DNA is TGTGCCAGCAGCTTAGTGGCGGGAGGTGCAGATACGCAGTATTTT. The entire variable domain, with the rest obtained from reference TRBV7-2 and TRBJ2-3, is as follows: GAGVSQSPSNKVTEKGKDVELRCDPISGHTALYWYRQSLGQGLEFLIYFQGNSAPDKSGLPSDRFSAERTGGSVSTLTIQRTQQEDSAVYLCASSLVAGGADTQYFGPGTRLTVL.

The chain employs TRBV9 and TRBJ2-5; D may be TRBD1 (5 bases). Germline V gene data show CDR1 as SGDLS and CDR2 as YYNGEE. The CDR3 is 14 amino acids. Trimming took off 6 bases at V and 2 bases at J, with 14 bases between the two ends. The CDR3 nucleotides read TGTGCCAGCACCCGAGACCAGGGTCAAGAGACCCAGTACTTC. It encodes CASTRDQGQETQYF. Using reference TRBV9 and TRBJ2-5 for the parts outside the CDR3, the full variable domain is DSGVTQTPKHLITATGQRVTLRCSPRSGDLSVYWYQQSLDQGLQFLIQYYNGEERAKGNILERFSAQQFPDLHSELNLSSLELGDSALYFCASTRDQGQETQYFGPGTRLLVL.

This sequence joins TRBV7-6 and TRBJ1-3, with TRBD1 matching over 8 bases. Trimming at V came to 2 bases and at J to 0 bases, leaving 12 bases not matched to a gene. Germline V gene lookup returns CDR1 SGHVS and CDR2 FNYEAQ. The CDR3 runs to 19 residues. The CDR3 DNA follows: TGTGCCAGCAGCTTAAACCGAGTGGGACAGGCGAGCTCTGGAAACACCATATATTTT. The encoded protein is CASSLNRVGQASSGNTIYF.

This sequence joins TRBV7-2 and TRBJ1-1, with D possibly TRBD1 on 5 matching bases. V lost 5 bases, J lost 6 bases, and 16 bases lay in between. This CDR3 has 14 residues. Per germline, CDR1 SGHTA and CDR2 FQGNSA. The CDR3 sequence: CASSPGGPIAEAFF. The CDR3 DNA follows: TGTGCCAGCAGCCCGGGGGGTCCGATTGCTGAAGCTTTCTTT.

A few counts support this clone. As DNA, the CDR3 is TGTGCCAGCAGCCTAGGACAGGGTTATAGCACAGATACGCAGTATTTT. It translates to CASSLGQGYSTDTQYF. The chain links TRBV11-1 to TRBJ2-3; 8 bases fit TRBD1. This CDR3 is 16 amino acids long. J gave up 0 bases and V 5 bases, and 7 bases lay outside the gene matches. Per the germline V gene, CDR1 is SGHAT and CDR2 is FQDESV (reference sequence).

The chain combines TRBV7-8 with TRBJ2-3, with 9 bases aligning to TRBD1. Per the germline V gene, CDR1 is SGHVS and CDR2 is FQNEAQ. The CDR3 totals 16 residues. J lost 3 bases, V lost 5 bases, and 9 bases had no gene match. CDR3 in amino acids: CASSRRGQGTTDTQYF. CDR3 bases: TGTGCCAGCAGCCGGCGGGGACAGGGTACGACAGATACGCAGTATTTT. The full variable domain, in which reference TRBV7-8 and TRBJ2-3 provide the parts outside the CDR3, is GAGVSQSPRYKVAKRGQDVALRCDPISGHVSLFWYQQALGQGPEFLTYFQNEAQLDKSGLPSDRFFAERPEGSVSTLKIQRTQQEDSAVYLCASSRRGQGTTDTQYFGPGTRLTVL.

Only a few counts were recorded for this clone. The chain is built from TRBV20-1 and TRBJ1-3; 8 bases are a match to TRBD1. Germline V gene sequence: CDR1 DFQATT, CDR2 SNEGSKA (reference sequence). Losses at the gene ends were 6 bases for V and 8 bases for J; bases not matched to a gene: 3. The CDR3 runs to 11 residues. The CDR3 here is CSALTGDTIYF. The CDR3 bases are TGCAGTGCACTGACAGGGGACACCATATATTTT.

The chain couples TRBV27 to TRBJ2-7; tentative D call: TRBD1 (6 bases). CDR1 is MNHEY and CDR2 is SMNVEV in the germline V gene (reference sequence). The CDR3 has 13 residues. V was cut by 7 bases and J by 6 bases, with 16 bases left in between. The DNA for the CDR3 is TGTGCCAGCAAGGTCCGACAGGACCGCGAGCAGTACTTC. The encoded protein is CASKVRQDREQYF.

This rearrangement joins TRBV4-3 to TRBJ2-2, with 9 positions matching TRBD2. With V trimmed by 8 bases and J by 4 bases, 5 bases remained unmatched. The CDR3 is made up of 14 amino acids. Per germline, CDR1 LGHNA and CDR2 YSLEER. The CDR3 sequence is CASERGVGTGELFF. As DNA, the CDR3 is TGCGCCAGCGAGCGGGGGGTCGGCACCGGGGAGCTGTTTTTT.

The chain links TRBV27 to TRBJ2-5; D is unclear. The germline V gene has CDR1 MNHEY and CDR2 SMNVEV (reference sequence). This CDR3 spans 13 amino acids. Between the trimmed V and J ends, which lost 3 bases and 0 bases, there was a span of 5 bases. CDR3 region: CASSFGHQETQYF. Here the CDR3 DNA reads TGTGCCAGCAGTTTCGGGCACCAAGAGACCCAGTACTTC.

This clone was picked up one time. The gene calls are TRBV11-2 and TRBJ2-2; TRBD2 is a possible D gene (6 bases). V shed 5 bases and J shed 2 bases, with 15 bases lying between them. CDR3 length: 16 amino acids. Per germline, CDR1 SGHAT and CDR2 FQNNGV. The CDR3 DNA sequence: TGTGCCAGCAGCCCGCGGGGTAGCGGAAACACCGGGGAGCTGTTTTTT. Protein: CASSPRGSGNTGELFF.